Listed below are T cell receptor beta chains from one sample, sequenced in a study of blood T cell repertoires in COVID-19. Produced via immunoSEQ multiplex PCR; TCRdb's table is partial and in-frame only. The table has approximately 400,000 clones, approximately 90% seen once; the top ten hold roughly 0.9%. Material for sequencing was PBMCs or T cells enriched from blood (not recorded which). The receptor source for this set is a woman in her thirties or forties who had been exposed to COVID-19. The CDR3 runs from the conserved cysteine through the conserved F or W. A D gene is named only where the DNA matches it firmly. Some rows mark clone size as missing; the rest say once, few, many or name a class of expanded clone.

abundance: NA; v_gene: TRBV18; j_gene: TRBJ1-2; d_gene: NA; CDR3aa: CASSPGGYGYTF; CDR3nt: TGTGCCAGCTCACCAGGCGGATATGGCTACACCTTC
abundance: NA; v_gene: TRBV5-8; j_gene: TRBJ2-5; d_gene: NA; CDR3aa: CASSLLRQAQETQYF; CDR3nt: TGTGCCAGCAGCTTGTTGCGTCAGGCCCAAGAGACCCAGTACTTC
abundance: NA; v_gene: TRBV5-1; j_gene: TRBJ1-2; d_gene: TRBD1; CDR3aa: CASSWTGVEGYTF; CDR3nt: TGCGCCAGCAGCTGGACAGGGGTGGAGGGCTACACCTTC
abundance: NA; v_gene: TRBV19; j_gene: TRBJ2-3; d_gene: TRBD1; CDR3aa: CATSDPGQHTDTQYF; CDR3nt: TGTGCCACATCAGATCCGGGACAGCACACAGATACGCAGTATTTT
abundance: NA; v_gene: TRBV3-1/TRBV3-2; j_gene: TRBJ2-3; d_gene: TRBD2; CDR3aa: CASSHPTSGRGGDTQYF; CDR3nt: TGTGCCAGCAGCCACCCGACTAGCGGGAGGGGTGGAGATACGCAGTATTTT
abundance: NA; v_gene: TRBV6-5; j_gene: TRBJ1-5; d_gene: NA; CDR3aa: CASSYKQGAAPHF; CDR3nt: TGTGCCAGCAGTTACAAACAGGGTGCAGCCCCGCATTTT
abundance: NA; v_gene: TRBV18; j_gene: TRBJ2-3; d_gene: TRBD1; CDR3aa: CASSLRGPDTQYF; CDR3nt: TGTGCCAGCTCACTTAGGGGGCCAGATACGCAGTATTTT
abundance: NA; v_gene: TRBV29-1; j_gene: TRBJ2-3; d_gene: TRBD1; CDR3aa: CSVEGTGVIDTQYF; CDR3nt: TGCAGCGTTGAGGGGACAGGGGTTATAGATACGCAGTATTTT
abundance: NA; v_gene: TRBV18; j_gene: TRBJ1-4; d_gene: NA; CDR3aa: CASSQRQPDEKLFF; CDR3nt: TGTGCCAGCTCTCAAAGACAGCCAGATGAAAAACTGTTTTTT
abundance: NA; v_gene: TRBV20-1; j_gene: TRBJ2-3; d_gene: NA; CDR3aa: CSARVTDTQYF; CDR3nt: TGCAGTGCTAGAGTAACAGATACGCAGTATTTT
abundance: NA; v_gene: TRBV11-2; j_gene: TRBJ2-7; d_gene: NA; CDR3aa: CASSLGGGAPYEQYF; CDR3nt: TGTGCCAGCAGCTTAGGTGGCGGTGCCCCCTACGAGCAGTACTTC
abundance: NA; v_gene: TRBV11-3; j_gene: TRBJ2-3; d_gene: NA; CDR3aa: CASSLDFSGASTDTQYF; CDR3nt: TGTGCCAGCAGCTTAGATTTTAGCGGTGCTAGCACAGATACGCAGTATTTT
abundance: NA; v_gene: TRBV7-8; j_gene: TRBJ1-3; d_gene: NA; CDR3aa: CASSLPSVTALGNTIYF; CDR3nt: TGTGCCAGCAGCTTACCCTCTGTAACAGCACTCGGAAACACCATATATTTT
abundance: NA; v_gene: TRBV6-5; j_gene: TRBJ1-2; d_gene: TRBD1; CDR3aa: CASSRGQGANGYTF; CDR3nt: TGTGCCAGCAGTAGAGGACAGGGAGCAAATGGCTACACCTTC
abundance: NA; v_gene: TRBV30; j_gene: TRBJ1-1; d_gene: TRBD1; CDR3aa: CAWSMQGGTEAFF; CDR3nt: TGTGCCTGGAGTATGCAGGGGGGAACTGAAGCTTTCTTT
abundance: NA; v_gene: TRBV4-1; j_gene: TRBJ1-2; d_gene: NA; CDR3aa: CASSQDAGGYTF; CDR3nt: TGCGCCAGCAGCCAAGATGCGGGGGGCTACACCTTC
abundance: NA; v_gene: TRBV4-1; j_gene: TRBJ1-1; d_gene: TRBD1; CDR3aa: CASSLVTGQHTEAFF; CDR3nt: TGCGCCAGCAGCCTCGTCACGGGACAGCACACTGAAGCTTTCTTT
abundance: NA; v_gene: TRBV2; j_gene: TRBJ1-1; d_gene: NA; CDR3aa: CASTGDGNTEAFF; CDR3nt: TGTGCCAGCACTGGAGACGGGAACACTGAAGCTTTCTTT
abundance: once; v_gene: TRBV7-3; j_gene: TRBJ2-3; d_gene: NA; CDR3aa: CASSAPPVDTQYF; CDR3nt: TGTGCCAGCAGCGCCCCCCCGGTAGATACGCAGTATTTT
abundance: NA; v_gene: TRBV28; j_gene: TRBJ2-7; d_gene: TRBD2; CDR3aa: CASTLAGGQSYEQYF; CDR3nt: TGTGCCAGCACCTTAGCGGGAGGCCAATCCTACGAGCAGTACTTC
abundance: NA; v_gene: TRBV27; j_gene: TRBJ2-1; d_gene: TRBD2; CDR3aa: CASSTVRAGGRNEQFF; CDR3nt: TGTGCCAGCAGCACGGTCAGAGCGGGAGGGCGGAATGAGCAGTTCTTC
abundance: once; v_gene: TRBV9; j_gene: TRBJ1-2; d_gene: TRBD1; CDR3aa: CASRSDRGNGYTF; CDR3nt: TGTGCCAGCAGGAGCGACAGGGGAAATGGCTACACCTTC
abundance: NA; v_gene: TRBV2; j_gene: TRBJ1-3; d_gene: NA; CDR3aa: CATIIGLSGNTIYF; CDR3nt: TGTGCCACCATCATAGGACTCTCTGGAAACACCATATATTTT
abundance: NA; v_gene: TRBV7-2; j_gene: TRBJ2-7; d_gene: NA; CDR3aa: CASSRQRDSYYEQYF; CDR3nt: TGTGCCAGCAGTCGACAGAGGGACTCCTACTACGAGCAGTACTTC
abundance: NA; v_gene: TRBV13; j_gene: TRBJ2-4; d_gene: TRBD2; CDR3aa: CASSLKDGGRGRNIQYF; CDR3nt: TGTGCCAGCAGCTTAAAGGATGGCGGGAGGGGTAGAAACATTCAGTACTTC
abundance: NA; v_gene: TRBV7-9; j_gene: TRBJ2-1; d_gene: TRBD1; CDR3aa: CASSWGQGGYNEQFF; CDR3nt: TGTGCCAGCAGCTGGGGACAGGGGGGCTACAATGAGCAGTTCTTC
abundance: NA; v_gene: TRBV5-6; j_gene: TRBJ2-7; d_gene: TRBD2; CDR3aa: CASSSGSSGLREQYF; CDR3nt: TGTGCCAGCAGCTCGGGGTCTAGCGGGTTACGCGAGCAGTACTTC
abundance: few; v_gene: TRBV3-1/TRBV3-2; j_gene: TRBJ2-7; d_gene: NA; CDR3aa: CASSQGRQLLSYEQYF; CDR3nt: TGTGCCAGCAGCCAAGGGCGACAGCTACTCTCCTACGAGCAGTACTTC
abundance: once; v_gene: TRBV5-4; j_gene: TRBJ2-2; d_gene: TRBD2; CDR3aa: CASSLGLAGEEGGELFF; CDR3nt: TGTGCCAGCAGCTTGGGGCTAGCGGGAGAAGAAGGCGGGGAGCTGTTTTTT
abundance: many; v_gene: TRBV5-1; j_gene: TRBJ2-4; d_gene: NA; CDR3aa: CASISRPGDIQYF; CDR3nt: TGCGCCAGCATCTCCCGTCCCGGGGACATTCAGTACTTC
abundance: NA; v_gene: TRBV5-1; j_gene: TRBJ1-2; d_gene: TRBD1; CDR3aa: CASSKGQGGMDGYTF; CDR3nt: TGCGCCAGCAGCAAGGGACAGGGAGGGATGGATGGCTACACCTTC
abundance: NA; v_gene: TRBV29-1; j_gene: TRBJ1-4; d_gene: TRBD1; CDR3aa: CSVDDRESNEKLFF; CDR3nt: TGCAGCGTTGACGACAGGGAGTCTAATGAAAAACTGTTTTTT
abundance: NA; v_gene: TRBV7-2; j_gene: TRBJ2-2; d_gene: TRBD2; CDR3aa: CASSSRAGLNTGELFF; CDR3nt: TGTGCCAGCAGCTCACGGGCGGGACTAAACACCGGGGAGCTGTTTTTT
abundance: NA; v_gene: TRBV7-2; j_gene: TRBJ1-4; d_gene: NA; CDR3aa: CASSGTPLVEKLFF; CDR3nt: TGTGCCAGCAGCGGGACTCCCTTGGTGGAAAAACTGTTTTTT
abundance: NA; v_gene: TRBV6-5; j_gene: TRBJ1-2; d_gene: NA; CDR3aa: CASRPGGGLPGYTF; CDR3nt: TGTGCCAGCAGACCCGGGGGGGGGCTCCCTGGCTACACCTTC
abundance: NA; v_gene: TRBV24-1; j_gene: TRBJ2-1; d_gene: TRBD2; CDR3aa: CATGGGRARNEQFF; CDR3nt: TGTGCCACCGGGGGTGGGAGGGCCCGCAATGAGCAGTTCTTC
abundance: NA; v_gene: TRBV4-3; j_gene: TRBJ2-3; d_gene: NA; CDR3aa: CASSQDRKGAQYF; CDR3nt: TGCGCCAGCAGCCAAGATCGAAAAGGGGCGCAGTATTTT
abundance: NA; v_gene: TRBV28; j_gene: TRBJ1-4; d_gene: NA; CDR3aa: CASRPTGPTNEKLFF; CDR3nt: TGTGCCAGCAGACCAACAGGGCCAACTAATGAAAAACTGTTTTTT
abundance: NA; v_gene: TRBV5-1; j_gene: TRBJ2-1; d_gene: TRBD2; CDR3aa: CASSFGLAGRSEQFF; CDR3nt: TGCGCCAGCAGCTTCGGACTAGCGGGACGGAGTGAGCAGTTCTTC
abundance: NA; v_gene: TRBV30; j_gene: TRBJ2-7; d_gene: NA; CDR3aa: CAWSGKGGRYEQYF; CDR3nt: TGTGCCTGGAGTGGGAAAGGGGGTAGGTACGAGCAGTACTTC
abundance: few; v_gene: TRBV27; j_gene: TRBJ1-6; d_gene: NA; CDR3aa: CASSATLLNSPLHF; CDR3nt: TGTGCCAGCAGCGCGACACTCCTGAATTCACCCCTCCACTTT
abundance: few; v_gene: TRBV6-5; j_gene: TRBJ2-1; d_gene: TRBD2; CDR3aa: CASKKRGKSYNEQFF; CDR3nt: TGTGCCAGCAAAAAGCGGGGGAAGTCCTACAATGAGCAGTTCTTC
abundance: NA; v_gene: TRBV4-3; j_gene: TRBJ2-7; d_gene: TRBD2; CDR3aa: CASSPKGPSVSREFPYEQYF; CDR3nt: TGCGCCAGCAGCCCCAAGGGCCCCTCTGTGTCGCGGGAGTTCCCCTACGAGCAGTACTTC
abundance: NA; v_gene: TRBV7-2; j_gene: TRBJ1-2; d_gene: TRBD1; CDR3aa: CASSISGTERNYGYTF; CDR3nt: TGTGCCAGCAGCATCTCAGGGACAGAAAGGAACTATGGCTACACCTTC
abundance: NA; v_gene: TRBV18; j_gene: TRBJ2-1; d_gene: TRBD2; CDR3aa: CASSPQAGGNYNEQFF; CDR3nt: TGTGCCAGCTCACCCCAGGCGGGAGGGAATTACAATGAGCAGTTCTTC
abundance: NA; v_gene: TRBV5-8; j_gene: TRBJ1-3; d_gene: NA; CDR3aa: CASSQRLISGNTIYF; CDR3nt: TGTGCCAGCAGCCAACGACTGATCTCTGGAAACACCATATATTTT
abundance: NA; v_gene: TRBV20-1; j_gene: TRBJ1-1; d_gene: NA; CDR3aa: CSASEFRNTEAFF; CDR3nt: TGCAGTGCTAGTGAGTTCCGGAACACTGAAGCTTTCTTT
abundance: NA; v_gene: TRBV15; j_gene: TRBJ2-1; d_gene: TRBD1; CDR3aa: CATSRGRTGRDEQFF; CDR3nt: TGTGCCACCAGCAGAGGTCGGACAGGGAGAGATGAGCAGTTCTTC
abundance: NA; v_gene: TRBV29-1; j_gene: TRBJ1-2; d_gene: NA; CDR3aa: CSTTQGSNYGYTF; CDR3nt: TGCAGCACGACCCAGGGCTCTAACTATGGCTACACCTTC
abundance: once; v_gene: TRBV21-1; j_gene: TRBJ1-1; d_gene: NA; CDR3aa: CASSKWPDPQGNTEAFF; CDR3nt: TGTGCCAGCAGCAAGTGGCCGGACCCCCAGGGGAACACTGAAGCTTTCTTT
abundance: NA; v_gene: TRBV7-9; j_gene: TRBJ2-2; d_gene: NA; CDR3aa: CASRLTGETGELFF; CDR3nt: TGTGCCAGCAGACTCACGGGGGAGACCGGGGAGCTGTTTTTT
abundance: NA; v_gene: TRBV7-2; j_gene: TRBJ2-7; d_gene: NA; CDR3aa: CASSLGSRAKGEQYF; CDR3nt: TGTGCCAGCAGCTTAGGTTCCAGGGCAAAGGGCGAGCAGTACTTC
abundance: few; v_gene: TRBV10-1; j_gene: TRBJ1-2; d_gene: NA; CDR3aa: CASSESGTPFGNYGYTF; CDR3nt: TGCGCCAGCAGTGAGTCAGGGACACCGTTCGGGAACTATGGCTACACCTTC
abundance: NA; v_gene: TRBV5-1; j_gene: TRBJ1-2; d_gene: NA; CDR3aa: CASSRHREEETF; CDR3nt: TGCGCCAGCAGCAGACACCGGGAGGAAGAGACCTTC
abundance: NA; v_gene: TRBV3-1/TRBV3-2; j_gene: TRBJ2-2; d_gene: NA; CDR3aa: CASSQDGAVPGELFF; CDR3nt: TGTGCCAGCAGCCAAGATGGGGCGGTCCCCGGGGAGCTGTTTTTT
abundance: NA; v_gene: TRBV2; j_gene: TRBJ1-5; d_gene: NA; CDR3aa: CASRDGGRIQPQHF; CDR3nt: TGTGCCAGCAGGGACGGGGGGCGGATTCAGCCCCAGCATTTT
abundance: once; v_gene: TRBV19; j_gene: TRBJ1-5; d_gene: TRBD1; CDR3aa: CASSIDRGQGAGNQPQHF; CDR3nt: TGTGCCAGTAGTATAGATAGAGGACAGGGGGCGGGCAATCAGCCCCAGCATTTT
abundance: NA; v_gene: TRBV6-1; j_gene: TRBJ1-2; d_gene: TRBD1; CDR3aa: CASREDRGQAYGYTF; CDR3nt: TGTGCCAGCAGGGAAGACAGGGGGCAGGCCTATGGCTACACCTTC
abundance: NA; v_gene: TRBV29-1; j_gene: TRBJ1-1; d_gene: NA; CDR3aa: CSVAGELLNTEAFF; CDR3nt: TGCAGCGTGGCAGGCGAACTTTTGAACACTGAAGCTTTCTTT